This T cell receptor (beta chain) was observed in a study of blood T cells in healthy people across ages. Germline CDR1 and CDR2: DFQATT and SNEGSKA (reference sequence). The J segment lost 5 bases and the V segment lost 5 bases, leaving 3 bases of the junction unmatched. The length of the CDR3 is 12 residues. The second PCR ran about 6 to 12 cycles with a sample-barcoded 5' primer and J-beta primers. In TCRdb, the 5' RACE reads were re-called with MiXCR into one record per CDR3 protein. Of about 320,000 distinct CDR3 sequences listed, roughly 26% are singletons. This sequence was found in a woman in her 70s in good health. This chain links TRBV20-1 with TRBJ1-2, with 9 bases fitting TRBD1. Specimen: blood. The CDR3 here is CSAAGQGYGYTF. The CDR3 DNA reads TGCAGTGCTGCGGGACAGGGTTATGGCTACACCTTC.